This TCR beta chain was identified in a study of post-analysis software for immune sequencing data. Study information: Some patients lacked subtype; others had relapsing-remitting, secondary progressive or progressive-relapsing disease.

This clonotype was seen only once. Antigen unknown. The J segment lost 4 bases and the V segment lost 4 bases, leaving 10 bases of the junction unmatched. Germline V gene data show CDR1 as SGHKS and CDR2 as YYEKEE (reference sequence). The CDR3 is 16 amino acids. Findings and limits, study-wide: TRBV segments more frequent in patients than in controls numbered a few and included TRBV5-6, TRBV5-1 and TRBV20-1. By F measure, strong co-clustering occurred among samples prepared in the same batch.

Unique molecular identifiers were carried by the TCR beta cDNA libraries. The source material, roughly 0.9 to 11 million T cells, gave rise to about 490,000 cDNA molecules. TCRdb analysed the PCR reads with MiXCR anew, one entry per CDR3 protein. This sample has 450,000 or so distinct CDR3 sequences, with roughly 45% found just once. Sample: blood. This TCR came from a girl aged 10 to 17 with multiple sclerosis. The gene calls are TRBV5-5 and TRBJ2-7; TRBD2 matches at 11 bases. This CDR3 is CASSPPTSGAKYEQYF. CDR3 nucleotides: TGTGCCAGCAGCCCGCCGACTAGCGGGGCGAAGTACGAGCAGTACTTC.